This TCR beta chain was retrieved from a study of blood T cell repertoires in COVID-19. In the authors' methods: Reference gene primer amplification gave nucleated cell count estimates. Sequenced by immunoSEQ multiplex PCR; TCRdb stores in-frame clones only, minus some. Clone size and V and J calls were adopted from that table, with D and trimming inferred from the DNA. The table has about 330,000 clones, around 87% seen once. This CDR3 region has 13 residues. The V and J ends lost 4 bases and 4 bases respectively, with 10 bases between them. Germline V gene lookup returns CDR1 MGHRA and CDR2 YSYEKL. The chain recombines TRBV4-1 with TRBJ1-2; tentatively, D is TRBD1 (5 bases). The material sequenced was peripheral blood. This clonotype was obtained from a woman aged 45-65 years with active or convalescent COVID-19. The CDR3 reads CASSPDSSYGYTF. The CDR3 DNA is TGCGCCAGCAGCCCAGACAGTTCCTATGGCTACACCTTC.